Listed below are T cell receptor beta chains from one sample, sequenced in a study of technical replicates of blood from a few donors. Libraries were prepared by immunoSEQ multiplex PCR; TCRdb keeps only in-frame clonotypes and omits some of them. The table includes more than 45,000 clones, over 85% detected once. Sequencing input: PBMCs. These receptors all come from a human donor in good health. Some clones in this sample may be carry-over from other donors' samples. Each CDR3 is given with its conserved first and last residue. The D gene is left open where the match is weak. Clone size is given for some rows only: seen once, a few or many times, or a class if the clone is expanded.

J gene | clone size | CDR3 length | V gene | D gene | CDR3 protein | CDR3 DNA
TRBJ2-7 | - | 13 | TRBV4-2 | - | CASSQVGSDEQYF | TGTGCCAGCAGCCAAGTGGGTAGCGACGAGCAGTACTTC
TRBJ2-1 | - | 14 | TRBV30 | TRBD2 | CAWMPGLAFNEQFF | TGTGCCTGGATGCCGGGACTAGCGTTCAATGAGCAGTTCTTC
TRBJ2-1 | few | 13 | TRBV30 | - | CAWSGNSDNEQFF | TGTGCCTGGAGTGGTAACTCTGACAATGAGCAGTTCTTC
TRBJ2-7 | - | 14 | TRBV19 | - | CASSIETGVYEQYF | TGTGCCAGTAGTATAGAAACAGGAGTCTACGAGCAGTACTTC
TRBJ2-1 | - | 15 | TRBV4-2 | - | CASSQDTGAHNEQFF | TGTGCCAGCAGCCAAGACACGGGAGCCCACAATGAGCAGTTCTTC
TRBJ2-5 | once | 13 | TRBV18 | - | CASSRQSQETQYF | TGTGCCAGCTCACGTCAGTCTCAAGAGACCCAGTACTTC
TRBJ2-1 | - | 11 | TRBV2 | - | CASGRTNEQFF | TGTGCCAGCGGCAGGACTAATGAGCAGTTCTTC
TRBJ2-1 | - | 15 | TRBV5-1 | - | CASSLAGALYNEQFF | TGCGCCAGCAGCTTGGCGGGAGCCCTCTACAATGAGCAGTTCTTC
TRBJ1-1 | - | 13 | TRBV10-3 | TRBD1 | CASQGQLNTEAFF | TGTGCCAGCCAGGGACAGCTTAACACTGAAGCTTTCTTT
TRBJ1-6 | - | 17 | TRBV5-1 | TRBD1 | CASSLADRASYNSPLHF | TGCGCCAGCAGCTTGGCGGACAGGGCGTCCTATAATTCACCCCTCCACTTT
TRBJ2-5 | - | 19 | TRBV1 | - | CTSSQESWIAGGFLETQYF | TGCACCAGCAGCCAAGAAAGCTGGATAGCGGGGGGCTTTCTGGAGACCCAGTACTTC
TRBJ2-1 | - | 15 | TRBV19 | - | CASQPGSSMRHEQFF | TGTGCCAGCCAACCCGGAAGTAGCATGAGGCATGAGCAGTTCTTC
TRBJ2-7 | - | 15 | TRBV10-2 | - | CASSSPSVTAYEQYF | TGCGCCAGCAGTTCACCCAGCGTGACCGCCTACGAGCAGTACTTC
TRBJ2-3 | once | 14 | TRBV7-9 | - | CASSYRDTTDTQYF | TGTGCCAGCAGCTACCGGGACACCACAGATACGCAGTATTTT
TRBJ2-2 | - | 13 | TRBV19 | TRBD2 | CASGTSGNGELFF | TGTGCCAGCGGGACTAGCGGGAACGGGGAGCTGTTTTTT
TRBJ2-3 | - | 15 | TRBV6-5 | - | CASSYSGGPADTQYF | TGTGCCAGCAGTTACTCAGGCGGGCCCGCAGATACGCAGTATTTT
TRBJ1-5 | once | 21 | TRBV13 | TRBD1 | CASSLDSSTVPTTGYRQPQHF | TGTGCCAGCAGCTTAGACAGTTCAACAGTGCCCACGACAGGGTATCGCCAGCCCCAGCATTTT
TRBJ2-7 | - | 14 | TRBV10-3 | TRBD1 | CAISESGQGREQYF | TGTGCCATCAGTGAGTCGGGACAGGGCCGCGAGCAGTACTTC
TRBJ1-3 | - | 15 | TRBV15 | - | CATSRDLAAGNTIYF | TGTGCCACCAGCAGAGATCTGGCAGCTGGAAACACCATATATTTT
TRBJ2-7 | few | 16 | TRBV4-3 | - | CASSQDAAGTSYEQYF | TGCGCCAGCAGCCAAGATGCGGCCGGTACTTCCTACGAGCAGTACTTC
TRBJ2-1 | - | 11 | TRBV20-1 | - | CSHITGFEQFF | TGCAGTCACATCACAGGGTTTGAGCAGTTCTTC
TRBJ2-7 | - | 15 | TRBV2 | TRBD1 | CASGRRTGVSYEQYF | TGTGCCAGCGGGCGACGGACAGGGGTCTCCTACGAGCAGTACTTC
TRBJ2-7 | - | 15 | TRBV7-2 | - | CASSSQGWGQGSSHF | -
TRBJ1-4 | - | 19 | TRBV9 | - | CASSVGVLTESATNEKLFF | TGTGCCAGCAGCGTAGGTGTCCTGACAGAGAGTGCAACTAATGAAAAACTGTTTTTT
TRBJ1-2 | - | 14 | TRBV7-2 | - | CASSSGRGNYGYTF | TGTGCCAGCAGCTCAGGGCGGGGCAACTATGGCTACACCTTC
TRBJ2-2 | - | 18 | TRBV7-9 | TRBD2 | CASSLALLAGANTGELFF | TGTGCCAGCAGCTTAGCTTTGCTAGCGGGAGCGAACACCGGGGAGCTGTTTTTT
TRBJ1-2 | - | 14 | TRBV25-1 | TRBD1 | CASSRPGTGGGYTF | TGTGCCAGCTCACGTCCCGGGACAGGGGGGGGCTACACCTTC
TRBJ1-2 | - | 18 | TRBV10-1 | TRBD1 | CASSASGQEERIVWGYTF | TGCGCCAGCAGTGCCTCGGGACAGGAGGAGAGAATTGTCTGGGGCTACACCTTC
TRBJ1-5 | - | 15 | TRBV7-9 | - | CASSLSGAPNQPQHF | TGTGCCAGCAGCTTGTCAGGCGCTCCCAATCAGCCCCAGCATTTT
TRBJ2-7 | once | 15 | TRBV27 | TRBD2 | CASRGHGTSGGEQYF | TGTGCCAGCAGAGGACACGGGACTAGCGGAGGCGAGCAGTACTTC
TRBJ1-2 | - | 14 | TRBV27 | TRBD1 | CASSFTGARGSYTF | TGTGCCAGCAGCTTCACAGGGGCCAGGGGGAGCTACACCTTC
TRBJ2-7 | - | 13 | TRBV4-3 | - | CASSHGVGVEQYF | TGCGCCAGCAGCCACGGAGTAGGTGTCGAGCAGTACTTC
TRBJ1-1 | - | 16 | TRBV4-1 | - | CASSQDQFGGNTEAFF | TGCGCCAGCAGCCAAGATCAGTTCGGGGGGAACACTGAAGCTTTCTTT
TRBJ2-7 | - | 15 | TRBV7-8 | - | CASSATGPHSYEQYF | TGTGCCAGCAGCGCGACAGGTCCCCACTCCTACGAGCAGTACTTC
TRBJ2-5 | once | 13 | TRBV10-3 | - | CAISESGGETQYF | TGTGCCATCAGTGAGTCTGGAGGAGAGACCCAGTACTTC
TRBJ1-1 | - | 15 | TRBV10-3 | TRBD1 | CAISDPGQGHTEAFF | TGTGCCATCAGTGACCCGGGACAGGGTCACACTGAAGCTTTCTTT
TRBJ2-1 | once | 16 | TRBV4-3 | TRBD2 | CASSQEPSGRHNEQFF | TGCGCCAGCAGCCAAGAGCCTAGCGGGCGACACAATGAGCAGTTCTTC
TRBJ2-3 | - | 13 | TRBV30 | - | CAWNPSGSKEQYF | TGTGCCTGGAATCCTTCCGGGTCTAAAGAGCAGTATTTT
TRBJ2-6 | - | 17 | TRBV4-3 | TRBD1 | CASSQQGANSGANVLTF | TGCGCCAGCAGCCAACAGGGGGCCAACTCTGGGGCCAACGTCCTGACTTTC
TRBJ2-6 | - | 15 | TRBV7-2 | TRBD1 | CASSLRGPGANVLTF | TGTGCCAGCAGCTTAAGGGGGCCCGGGGCCAACGTCCTGACTTTC